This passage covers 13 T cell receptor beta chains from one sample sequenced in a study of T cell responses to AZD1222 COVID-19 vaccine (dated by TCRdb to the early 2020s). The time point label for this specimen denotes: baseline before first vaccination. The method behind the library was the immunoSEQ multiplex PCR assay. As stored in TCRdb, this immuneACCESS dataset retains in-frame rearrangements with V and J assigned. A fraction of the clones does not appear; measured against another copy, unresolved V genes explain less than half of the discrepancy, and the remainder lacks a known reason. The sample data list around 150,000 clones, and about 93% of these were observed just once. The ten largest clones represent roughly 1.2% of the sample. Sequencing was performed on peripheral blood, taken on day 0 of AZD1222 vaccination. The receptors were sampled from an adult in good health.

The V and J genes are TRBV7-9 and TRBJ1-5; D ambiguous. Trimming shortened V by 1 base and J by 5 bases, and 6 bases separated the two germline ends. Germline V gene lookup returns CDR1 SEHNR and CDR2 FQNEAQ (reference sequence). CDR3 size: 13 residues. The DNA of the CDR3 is TGTGCCAGCAGCTTAGATATGGATCAGCCCCAGCATTTT. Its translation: CASSLDMDQPQHF. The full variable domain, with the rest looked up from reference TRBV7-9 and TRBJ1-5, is DTGVSQNPRHKITKRGQNVTFRCDPISEHNRLYWYRQTLGQGPEFLTYFQNEAQLEKSRLLSDRFSAERPKGSFSTLEIQRTEQGDSAMYLCASSLDMDQPQHFGDGTRLSIL.

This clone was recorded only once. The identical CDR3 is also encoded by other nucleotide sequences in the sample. CDR3 DNA sequence: TGTGCCAGTAGCATCTCCTATAATTCACCCCTCCACTTT. This translates into CASSISYNSPLHF. The rearrangement uses TRBV19 and TRBJ1-6; the D is unclear. The CDR3 consists of 13 residues. V was shortened by 6 bases and J by 0 bases, with 3 bases between the two germline ends. From germline, CDR1 is LNHDA and CDR2 SQIVND (reference sequence). Variable domain in full (rest from reference TRBV19 and TRBJ1-6): DGGITQSPKYLFRKEGQNVTLSCEQNLNHDAMYWYRQDPGQGLRLIYYSQIVNDFQKGDIAEGYSVSREKKESFPLTVTSAQKNPTAFYLCASSISYNSPLHFGNGTRLTVT.

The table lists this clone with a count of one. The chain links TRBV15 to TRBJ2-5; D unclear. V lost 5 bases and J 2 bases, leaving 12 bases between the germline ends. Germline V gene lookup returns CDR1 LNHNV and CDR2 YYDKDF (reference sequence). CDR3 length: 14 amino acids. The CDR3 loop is CATSYSPRQETQYF. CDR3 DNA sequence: TGTGCCACCAGCTACTCCCCCCGTCAAGAGACCCAGTACTTC.

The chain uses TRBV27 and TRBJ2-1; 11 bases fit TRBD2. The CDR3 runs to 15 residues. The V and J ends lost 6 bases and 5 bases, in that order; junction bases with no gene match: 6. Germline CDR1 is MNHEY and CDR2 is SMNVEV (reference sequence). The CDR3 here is CASSTLAGVNNEQFF. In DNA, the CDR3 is TGTGCCAGCAGCACACTAGCGGGGGTCAACAATGAGCAGTTCTTC.

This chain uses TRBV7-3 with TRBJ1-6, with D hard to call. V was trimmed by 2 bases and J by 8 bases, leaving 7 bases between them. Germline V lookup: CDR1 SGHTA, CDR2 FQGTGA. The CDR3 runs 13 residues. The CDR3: CASSLRLDSPLHF. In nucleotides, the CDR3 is TGTGCCAGCAGCTTACGCCTGGATTCACCCCTCCACTTT.

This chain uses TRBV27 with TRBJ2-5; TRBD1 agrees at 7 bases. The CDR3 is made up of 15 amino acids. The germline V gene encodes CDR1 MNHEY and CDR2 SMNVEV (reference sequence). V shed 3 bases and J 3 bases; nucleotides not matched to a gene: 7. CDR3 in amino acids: CASSFEGAPEETQYF. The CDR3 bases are TGTGCCAGCAGTTTTGAGGGGGCGCCGGAAGAGACCCAGTACTTC.

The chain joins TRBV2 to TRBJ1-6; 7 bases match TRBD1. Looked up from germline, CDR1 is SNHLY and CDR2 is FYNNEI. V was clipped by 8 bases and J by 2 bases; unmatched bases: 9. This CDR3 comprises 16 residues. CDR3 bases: TGTGCCAGCGGGAGGGGGGACAGTCCCTATAATTCACCCCTCCACTTT. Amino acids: CASGRGDSPYNSPLHF.

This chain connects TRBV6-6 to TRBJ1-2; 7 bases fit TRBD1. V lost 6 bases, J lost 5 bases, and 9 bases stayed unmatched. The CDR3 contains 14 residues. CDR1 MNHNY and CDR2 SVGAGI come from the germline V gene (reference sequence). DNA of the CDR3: TGTGCCAGCAGGGGGACAGAAGGGGTGTATGGCTACACCTTC. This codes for CASRGTEGVYGYTF.

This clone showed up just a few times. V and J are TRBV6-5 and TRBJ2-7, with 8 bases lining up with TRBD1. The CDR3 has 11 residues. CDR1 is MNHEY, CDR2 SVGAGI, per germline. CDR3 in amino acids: CASSLGTGTSV. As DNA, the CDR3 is TGTGCCAGCAGTCTCGGGACAGGCACCTCTGTC.

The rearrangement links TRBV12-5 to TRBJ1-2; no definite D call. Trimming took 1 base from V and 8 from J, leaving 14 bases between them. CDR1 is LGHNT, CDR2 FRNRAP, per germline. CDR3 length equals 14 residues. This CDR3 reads CASGLGPSVSGYTF. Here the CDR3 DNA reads TGTGCTAGTGGTTTGGGGCCCTCCGTCTCGGGCTACACCTTC. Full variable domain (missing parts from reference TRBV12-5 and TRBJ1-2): DARVTQTPRHKVTEMGQEVTMRCQPILGHNTVFWYRQTMMQGLELLAYFRNRAPLDDSGMPKDRFSAEMPDATLATLKIQPSEPRDSAVYFCASGLGPSVSGYTFGSGTRLTVV.

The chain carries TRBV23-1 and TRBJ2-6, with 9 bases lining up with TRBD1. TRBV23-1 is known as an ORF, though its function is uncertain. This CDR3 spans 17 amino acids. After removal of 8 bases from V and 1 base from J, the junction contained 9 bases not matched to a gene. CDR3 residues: CASGRQGGRSGANVLTF. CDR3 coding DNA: TGCGCCAGCGGGAGACAGGGGGGCCGTTCTGGGGCCAACGTCCTGACTTTC.

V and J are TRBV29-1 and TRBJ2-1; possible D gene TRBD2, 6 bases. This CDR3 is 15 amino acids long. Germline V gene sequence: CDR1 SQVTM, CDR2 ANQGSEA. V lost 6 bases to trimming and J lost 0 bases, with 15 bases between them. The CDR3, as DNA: TGCAGCGTCGTCCTAGCGCCGCGCTCCTACAATGAGCAGTTCTTC. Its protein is CSVVLAPRSYNEQFF.

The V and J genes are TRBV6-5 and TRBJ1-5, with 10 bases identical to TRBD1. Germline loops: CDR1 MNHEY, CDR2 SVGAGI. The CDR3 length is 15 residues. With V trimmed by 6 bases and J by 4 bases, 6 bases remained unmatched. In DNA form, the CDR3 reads TGTGCCAGCAGGCCACCGGGACAGGGGAATCAGCCCCAGCATTTT. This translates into CASRPPGQGNQPQHF.